A selection of T cell receptor beta chains follows, all from one sample in a study of cytomegalovirus exposure and HLA in healthy donors. Here immunoSEQ multiplex PCR was the method, and the copy in TCRdb shows in-frame clones only, minus some. Seen here are about 110,000 clones, more than 75% observed once, and the top ten hold approximately 2%. The sample comprised PBMCs. These receptors were collected from a man in his forties or fifties in good health and CMV-seronegative. Both conserved end residues are part of each CDR3. The order of the fields is J gene, V gene, D gene, CDR3 DNA, CDR3 protein. A D gene is named only where the DNA matches it firmly.

TRBJ1-5	TRBV7-9	TRBD1	TGTGCCAGCAGCTCCTTGACAGGGGAGTATAGCAATCAGCCCCAGCATTTT	CASSSLTGEYSNQPQHF
TRBJ1-1	TRBV19	-	TGTGCCAGTGACGGCAGGGGCAACGGGGAGGCTTTCTTT	CASDGRGNGEAFF
TRBJ2-2	TRBV5-1	TRBD1	TGCGCCAGCAACCGTCTCGCCAGGGGGCCGAACACCGGGGAGCTGTTTTTT	CASNRLARGPNTGELFF
TRBJ2-1	TRBV29-1	-	TGCAGCGTAGCGACTAGTCTTGAGCAGTTCTTC	CSVATSLEQFF
TRBJ2-7	TRBV6-5	-	TGTGCCAGCAGTTACTCGCAGGGGAAAGTCGACGAGCAGTACTTC	CASSYSQGKVDEQYF
TRBJ2-7	TRBV9	-	TGTGCCAGCAGCGTACAGTCGGGACTGACCTACGAGCAGTACTTC	CASSVQSGLTYEQYF
TRBJ1-2	TRBV29-1	-	TGCAGCGTTGAGATGGGGGCAGGCGGCTACACCTTC	CSVEMGAGGYTF
TRBJ1-1	TRBV2	TRBD1	TGTGCCAGCAGGGCCGGGACAGGGGGGGTCACTGAAGCTTTCTTT	CASRAGTGGVTEAFF
TRBJ1-2	TRBV5-6	-	TGTGCCAGCAGCTCAGGATGGCAGAACGGTGGCTACACCTTC	CASSSGWQNGGYTF
TRBJ1-6	TRBV19	-	TGTGCCAGTAGTACTCCGACAGCCTCCTATAATTCACCCCTCCACTTT	CASSTPTASYNSPLHF
TRBJ2-5	TRBV5-4	-	TGTGCCAGCAGCAATCCGGGACTTGCCCCGCAAGAGACCCAGTACTTC	CASSNPGLAPQETQYF
TRBJ1-2	TRBV5-6	-	TGTGCCAGCAGCTTGGCCAACCTATTTGGCTACACCTTC	CASSLANLFGYTF
TRBJ2-7	TRBV5-4	-	TGTGCCAGCAGCTTGGAATACTCCTCCTACGAGCAGTACTTC	CASSLEYSSYEQYF
TRBJ1-2	TRBV7-2	-	TGTGCCAGCAGCTTCCAGGTTATCTATGGCTACACCTTC	CASSFQVIYGYTF
TRBJ2-1	TRBV5-1	TRBD2	TGCGCCAGCAGCCAGCGGGGGAACTACAATGAGCAGTTCTTC	CASSQRGNYNEQFF
TRBJ1-1	TRBV7-6	-	TGTGCCAGCAGCTTAGAGTCGACAGCCATGAACACTGAAGCTTTCTTT	CASSLESTAMNTEAFF